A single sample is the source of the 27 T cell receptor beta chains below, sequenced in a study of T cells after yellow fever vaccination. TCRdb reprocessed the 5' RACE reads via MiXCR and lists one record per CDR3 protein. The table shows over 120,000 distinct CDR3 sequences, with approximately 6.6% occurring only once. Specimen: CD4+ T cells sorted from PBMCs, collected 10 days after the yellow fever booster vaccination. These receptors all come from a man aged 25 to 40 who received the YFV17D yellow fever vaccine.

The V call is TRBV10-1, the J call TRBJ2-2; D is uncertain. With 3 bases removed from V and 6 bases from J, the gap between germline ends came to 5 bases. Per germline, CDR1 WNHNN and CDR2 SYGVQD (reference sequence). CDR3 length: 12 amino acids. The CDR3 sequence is CASSEGSGELFF. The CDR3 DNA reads TGCGCCAGCAGTGAAGGGTCCGGGGAGCTGTTTTTT.

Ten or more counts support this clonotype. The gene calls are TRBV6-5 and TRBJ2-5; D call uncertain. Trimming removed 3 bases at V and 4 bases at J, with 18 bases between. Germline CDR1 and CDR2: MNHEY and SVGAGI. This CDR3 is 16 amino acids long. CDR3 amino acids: CASSYGRGPQGETQYF. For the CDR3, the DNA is TGTGCCAGCAGTTATGGTAGAGGCCCCCAAGGAGAGACCCAGTACTTC.

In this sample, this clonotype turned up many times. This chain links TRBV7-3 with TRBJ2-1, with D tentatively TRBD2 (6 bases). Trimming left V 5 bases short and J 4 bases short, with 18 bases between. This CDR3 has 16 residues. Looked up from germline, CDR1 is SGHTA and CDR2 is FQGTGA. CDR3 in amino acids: CASSTNRDSRYNEQFF. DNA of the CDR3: TGTGCCAGCAGCACGAACCGGGACTCCCGATACAATGAGCAGTTCTTC. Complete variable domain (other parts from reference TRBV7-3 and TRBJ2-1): GAGVSQTPSNKVTEKGKYVELRCDPISGHTALYWYRQSLGQGPEFLIYFQGTGAADDSGLPNDRFFAVRPEGSVSTLKIQRTERGDSAVYLCASSTNRDSRYNEQFFGPGTRLTVL.

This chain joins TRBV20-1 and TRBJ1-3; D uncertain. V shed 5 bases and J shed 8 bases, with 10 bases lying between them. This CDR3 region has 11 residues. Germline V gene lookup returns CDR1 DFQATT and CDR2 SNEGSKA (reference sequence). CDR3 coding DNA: TGCAGTGCTCGGGTTTTGGACACCATATATTTT. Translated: CSARVLDTIYF.

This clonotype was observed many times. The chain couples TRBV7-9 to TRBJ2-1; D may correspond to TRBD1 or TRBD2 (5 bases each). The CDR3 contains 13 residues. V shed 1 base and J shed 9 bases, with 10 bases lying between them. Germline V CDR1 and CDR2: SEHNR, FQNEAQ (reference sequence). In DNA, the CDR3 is TGTGCCAGCAGCTTAGAGGGACGGGTTGAGCAGTTCTTC. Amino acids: CASSLEGRVEQFF. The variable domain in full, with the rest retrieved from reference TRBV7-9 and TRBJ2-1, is DTGVSQNPRHKITKRGQNVTFRCDPISEHNRLYWYRQTLGQGPEFLTYFQNEAQLEKSRLLSDRFSAERPKGSFSTLEIQRTEQGDSAMYLCASSLEGRVEQFFGPGTRLTVL.

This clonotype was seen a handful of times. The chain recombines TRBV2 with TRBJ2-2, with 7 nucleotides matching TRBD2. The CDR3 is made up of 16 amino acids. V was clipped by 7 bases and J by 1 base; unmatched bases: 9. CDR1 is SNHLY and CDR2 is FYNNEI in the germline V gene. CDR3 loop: CASNNGGTQNTGELFF. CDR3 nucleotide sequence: TGTGCCAGCAATAACGGGGGGACTCAGAACACCGGGGAGCTGTTTTTT.

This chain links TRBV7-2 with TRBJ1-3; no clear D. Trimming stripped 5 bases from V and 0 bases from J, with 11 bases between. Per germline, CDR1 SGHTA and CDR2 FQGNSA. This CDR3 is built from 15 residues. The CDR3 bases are TGTGCCAGCAGCCCCAGTCAGAGCTCTGGAAACACCATATATTTT. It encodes CASSPSQSSGNTIYF.

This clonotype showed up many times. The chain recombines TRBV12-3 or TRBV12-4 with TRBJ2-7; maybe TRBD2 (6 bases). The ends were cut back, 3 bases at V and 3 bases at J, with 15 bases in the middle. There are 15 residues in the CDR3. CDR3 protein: CASSFSLAEFYEQYF. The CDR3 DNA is TGTGCCAGCAGTTTCAGTTTAGCGGAATTCTACGAGCAGTACTTC.

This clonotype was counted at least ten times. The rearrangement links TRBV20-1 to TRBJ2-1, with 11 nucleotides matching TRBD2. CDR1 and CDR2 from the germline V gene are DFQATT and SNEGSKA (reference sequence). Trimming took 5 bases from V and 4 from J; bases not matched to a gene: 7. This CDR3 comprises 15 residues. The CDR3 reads CSASGTSGGYNEQFF. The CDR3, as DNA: TGCAGTGCTTCAGGGACTAGCGGAGGGTACAATGAGCAGTTCTTC.

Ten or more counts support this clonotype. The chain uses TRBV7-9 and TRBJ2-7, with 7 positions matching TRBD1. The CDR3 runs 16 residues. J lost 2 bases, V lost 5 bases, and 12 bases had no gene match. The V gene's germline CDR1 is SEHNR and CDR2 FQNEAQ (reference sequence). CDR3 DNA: TGTGCCAGCAGCCAAGGCCCGACAGGGAATACCTACGAGCAGTACTTC. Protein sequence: CASSQGPTGNTYEQYF.

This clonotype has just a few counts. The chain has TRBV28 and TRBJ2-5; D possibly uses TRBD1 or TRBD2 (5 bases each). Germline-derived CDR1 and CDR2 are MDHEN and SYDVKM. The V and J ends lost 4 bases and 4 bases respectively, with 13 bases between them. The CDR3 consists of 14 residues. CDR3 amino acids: CASSSPGTGETQYF. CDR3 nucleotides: TGTGCCAGCAGTTCCCCTGGGACGGGAGAGACCCAGTACTTC. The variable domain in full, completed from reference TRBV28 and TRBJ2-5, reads DVKVTQSSRYLVKRTGEKVFLECVQDMDHENMFWYRQDPGLGLRLIYFSYDVKMKEKGDIPEGYSVSREKKERFSLILESASTNQTSMYLCASSSPGTGETQYFGPGTRLLVL.

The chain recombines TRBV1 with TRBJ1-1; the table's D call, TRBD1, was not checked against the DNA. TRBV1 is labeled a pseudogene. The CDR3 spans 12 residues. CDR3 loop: CTSSQQRGEAFF. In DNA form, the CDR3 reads TGTACCAGCAGCCAACAGAGGGGTGAAGCTTTCTTT.

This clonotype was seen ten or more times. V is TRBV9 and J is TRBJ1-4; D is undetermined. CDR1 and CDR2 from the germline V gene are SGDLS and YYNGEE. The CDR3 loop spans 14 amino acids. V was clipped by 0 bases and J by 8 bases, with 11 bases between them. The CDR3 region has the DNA TGTGCCAGCAGCGTAGGGCAGTACCCAGAAAAACTGTTTTTT. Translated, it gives CASSVGQYPEKLFF.

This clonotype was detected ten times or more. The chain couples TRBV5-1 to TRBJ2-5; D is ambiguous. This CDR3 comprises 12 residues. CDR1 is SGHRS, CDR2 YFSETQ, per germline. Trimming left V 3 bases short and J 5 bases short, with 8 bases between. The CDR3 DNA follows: TGCGCCAGCAGCTCTAACGTGGAGACCCAGTACTTC. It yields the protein CASSSNVETQYF.

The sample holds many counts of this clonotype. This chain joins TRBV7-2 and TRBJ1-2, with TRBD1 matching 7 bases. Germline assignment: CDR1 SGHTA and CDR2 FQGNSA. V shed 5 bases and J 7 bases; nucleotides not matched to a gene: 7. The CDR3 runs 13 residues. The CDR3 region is CASSPRDSGGYTF. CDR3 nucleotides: TGTGCCAGCAGCCCCCGGGACAGTGGTGGCTACACCTTC.

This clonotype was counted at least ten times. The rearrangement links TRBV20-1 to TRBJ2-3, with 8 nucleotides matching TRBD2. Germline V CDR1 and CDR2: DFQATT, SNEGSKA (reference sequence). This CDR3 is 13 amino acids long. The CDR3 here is CRGGSGKTDTQYF. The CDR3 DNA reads TGCAGGGGAGGTAGCGGGAAAACAGATACGCAGTATTTT.

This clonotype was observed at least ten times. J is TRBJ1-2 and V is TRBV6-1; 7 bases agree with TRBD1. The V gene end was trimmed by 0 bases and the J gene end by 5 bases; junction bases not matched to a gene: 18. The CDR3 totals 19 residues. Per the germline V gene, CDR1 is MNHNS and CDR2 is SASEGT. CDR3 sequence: CASSEAQGTDTFNFYGYTF. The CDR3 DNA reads TGTGCCAGCAGTGAAGCACAAGGGACAGATACCTTCAACTTTTATGGCTACACCTTC.

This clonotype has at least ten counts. CDR3 DNA sequence: TGCGCCAGCAGCGCCGGACTGATTACTAGCACAGATACGCAGTATTTT. It specifies CASSAGLITSTDTQYF. The chain has TRBV5-1 and TRBJ2-3, with D possibly TRBD2 on 5 matching bases. V was clipped by 4 bases and J by 0 bases, with 15 bases between them. Germline V gives CDR1 SGHRS, CDR2 YFSETQ. The CDR3 contains 16 residues.

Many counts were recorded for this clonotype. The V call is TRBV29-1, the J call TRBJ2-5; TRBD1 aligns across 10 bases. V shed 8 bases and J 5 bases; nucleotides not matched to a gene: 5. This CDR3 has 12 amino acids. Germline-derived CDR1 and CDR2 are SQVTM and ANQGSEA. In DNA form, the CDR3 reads TGCAGCTCCTTGACAGGGGGCGAGACCCAGTACTTC. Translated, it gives CSSLTGGETQYF.

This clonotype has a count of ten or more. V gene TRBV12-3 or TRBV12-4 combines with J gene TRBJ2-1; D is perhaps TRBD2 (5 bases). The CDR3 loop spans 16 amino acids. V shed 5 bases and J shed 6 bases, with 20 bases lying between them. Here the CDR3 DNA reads TGTGCCAGCAGTGCCCAGACGGGGTTCCCACTCAATGAGCAGTTCTTC. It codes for CASSAQTGFPLNEQFF.

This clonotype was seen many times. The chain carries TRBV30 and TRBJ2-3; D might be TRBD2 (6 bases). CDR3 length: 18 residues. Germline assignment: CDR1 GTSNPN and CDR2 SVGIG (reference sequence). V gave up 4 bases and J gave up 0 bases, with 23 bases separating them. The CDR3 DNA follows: TGTGCCTGGAAAAGAAGTTTGCGGGAACGATCTAGCACAGATACGCAGTATTTT. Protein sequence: CAWKRSLRERSSTDTQYF.

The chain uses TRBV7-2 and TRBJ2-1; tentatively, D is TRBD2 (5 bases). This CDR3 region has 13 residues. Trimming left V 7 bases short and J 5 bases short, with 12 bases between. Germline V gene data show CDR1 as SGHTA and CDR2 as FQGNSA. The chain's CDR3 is CASNLGLNNEQFF. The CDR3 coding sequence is TGTGCCAGCAACCTCGGACTGAACAATGAGCAGTTCTTC. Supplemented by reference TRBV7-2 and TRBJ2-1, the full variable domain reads GAGVSQSPSNKVTEKGKDVELRCDPISGHTALYWYRQSLGQGLEFLIYFQGNSAPDKSGLPSDRFSAERTGGSVSTLTIQRTQQEDSAVYLCASNLGLNNEQFFGPGTRLTVL.

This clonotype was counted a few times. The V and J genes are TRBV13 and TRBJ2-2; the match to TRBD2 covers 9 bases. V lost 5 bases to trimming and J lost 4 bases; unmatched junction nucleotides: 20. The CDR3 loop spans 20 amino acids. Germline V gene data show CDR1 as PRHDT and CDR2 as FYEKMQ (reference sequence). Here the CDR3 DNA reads TGTGCCAGCAGCCGACGAGAACTCAAAGCGGGAGGAATGAGCACCGGGGAGCTGTTTTTT. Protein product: CASSRRELKAGGMSTGELFF.

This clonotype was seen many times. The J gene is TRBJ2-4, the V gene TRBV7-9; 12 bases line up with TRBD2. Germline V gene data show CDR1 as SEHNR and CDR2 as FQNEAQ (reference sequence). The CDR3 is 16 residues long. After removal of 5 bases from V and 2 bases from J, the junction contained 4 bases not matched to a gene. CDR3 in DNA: TGTGCCAGCAGCGGACTAGCGGGATGGTCCAAAAACATTCAGTACTTC. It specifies CASSGLAGWSKNIQYF.

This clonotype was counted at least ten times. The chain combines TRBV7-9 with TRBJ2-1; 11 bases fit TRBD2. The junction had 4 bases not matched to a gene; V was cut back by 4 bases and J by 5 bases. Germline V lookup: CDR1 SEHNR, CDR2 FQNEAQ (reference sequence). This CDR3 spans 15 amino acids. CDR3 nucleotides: TGTGCCAGCAGCTGGGGACTAGCGGCAAACAATGAGCAGTTCTTC. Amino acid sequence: CASSWGLAANNEQFF.

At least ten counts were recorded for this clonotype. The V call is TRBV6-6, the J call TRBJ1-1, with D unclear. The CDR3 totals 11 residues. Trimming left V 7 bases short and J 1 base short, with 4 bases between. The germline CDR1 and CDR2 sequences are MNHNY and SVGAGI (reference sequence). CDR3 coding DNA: TGTGCCAGCACGGAGAACACTGAAGCTTTCTTT. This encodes CASTENTEAFF.

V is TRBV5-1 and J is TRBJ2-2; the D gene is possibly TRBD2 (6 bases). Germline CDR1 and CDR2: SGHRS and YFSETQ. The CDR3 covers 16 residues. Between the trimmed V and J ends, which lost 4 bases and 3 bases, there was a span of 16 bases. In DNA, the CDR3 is TGCGCCAGCAGCCATACGGGACTGGCAGACACCGGGGAGCTGTTTTTT. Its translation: CASSHTGLADTGELFF.